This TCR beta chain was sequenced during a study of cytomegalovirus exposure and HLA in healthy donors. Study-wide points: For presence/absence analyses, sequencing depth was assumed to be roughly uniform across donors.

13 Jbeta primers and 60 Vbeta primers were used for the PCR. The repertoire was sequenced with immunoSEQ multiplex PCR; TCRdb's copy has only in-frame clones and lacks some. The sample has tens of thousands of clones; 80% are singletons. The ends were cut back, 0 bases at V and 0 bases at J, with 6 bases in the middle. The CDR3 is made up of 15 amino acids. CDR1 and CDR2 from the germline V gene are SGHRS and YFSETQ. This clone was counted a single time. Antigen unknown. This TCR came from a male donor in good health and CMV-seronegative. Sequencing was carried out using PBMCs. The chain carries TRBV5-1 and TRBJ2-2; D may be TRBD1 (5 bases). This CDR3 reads CASSLGQTNTGELFF. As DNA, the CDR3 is TGCGCCAGCAGCTTGGGACAGACGAACACCGGGGAGCTGTTTTTT.